These 4 T cell receptor beta chains were all obtained from the same sample, sequenced in a study of STAT5B mutations in CD4+ large granular lymphocyte leukemia. The assay was immunoSEQ multiplex PCR, and TCRdb's table has in-frame clones only and misses some. The sample has 30,000 to 35,000 clones; 81% are singletons. The sequenced sample consisted of CD4+ T cells from blood buffy coats. These receptors all stem from a human donor in good health.

The chain recombines TRBV21-1 with TRBJ2-2; the table gives TRBD1 as D, unverified against the DNA. TRBV21-1 is labeled a pseudogene. This CDR3 has 14 amino acids. CDR3 protein: CASSNDRGSGELFF. In DNA, the CDR3 is TGTGCCAGCAGCAACGACAGGGGAAGCGGGGAGCTGTTTTTT.

Only one count was recorded for this clone. The chain carries TRBV28 and TRBJ2-4, with D possibly being TRBD1 or TRBD2 (5 bases each). CDR1 and CDR2 from the germline V gene are MDHEN and SYDVKM. The V and J ends lost 6 bases and 3 bases respectively, with 15 bases between them. The CDR3 spans 15 residues. The CDR3 DNA is TGTGCCAGCAGGTCCGCCGGGGCAGTCAAAAACATTCAGTACTTC. It translates to CASRSAGAVKNIQYF.

The chain links TRBV27 to TRBJ1-6; a possible D gene is TRBD1 (5 bases). Germline V gene sequence: CDR1 MNHEY, CDR2 SMNVEV (reference sequence). V shed 5 bases and J shed 9 bases, with 14 bases lying between them. The CDR3 extends over 14 amino acids. CDR3 bases: TGTGCCAGCAGTCTCAGGGTTGGGGGTTCACCCCTCCACTTT. Translating it yields CASSLRVGGSPLHF.

The chain recombines TRBV27 with TRBJ2-3; TRBD2 is a possible D gene (5 bases). Germline V CDR1 and CDR2: MNHEY, SMNVEV (reference sequence). The CDR3 spans 16 residues. V shed 5 bases and J shed 2 bases, with 17 bases lying between them. This chain's CDR3 is CASSGYTGELTDTQYF. CDR3 nucleotide sequence: TGTGCCAGCAGTGGCTATACTGGGGAGCTCACAGATACGCAGTATTTT.